This entry lists 22 T cell receptor beta chains sequenced from one sample in a study of shared clonotypes between healthy human individuals. The method was immunoSEQ multiplex PCR; TCRdb's version includes in-frame clones alone and lacks a portion of them. The sample holds roughly 1,600,000 clones, 98% to 99% seen once. The sequenced sample consisted of naive CD4+ T cells sorted from blood. Subset specified: CD45RA+ positively selected. Receptors were obtained from a man aged 25 to 40 in good health.

The chain carries TRBV9 and TRBJ2-7; D is possibly TRBD1 or TRBD2 (5 bases each). V dropped 1 base and J dropped 6 bases, with 8 bases sitting between them. The CDR3 contains 12 residues. CDR1 is SGDLS and CDR2 is YYNGEE in the germline V gene. CDR3 sequence reads: CASSVYGGEQYF. In nucleotides, the CDR3 is TGTGCCAGCAGCGTATATGGGGGCGAGCAGTACTTC.

This clone was counted once. The rearrangement joins TRBV5-1 to TRBJ2-3; TRBD2 aligns across 10 bases. The CDR3 has 16 residues. Germline V gene sequence: CDR1 SGHRS, CDR2 YFSETQ. Trimming removed 0 bases from V and 2 bases from J; junction bases left unmatched: 3. CDR3 DNA: TGCGCCAGCAGCTTGGAACTAGCGGGACTCACAGATACGCAGTATTTT. Residues: CASSLELAGLTDTQYF.

This chain connects TRBV5-5 to TRBJ2-3, with D hard to call. The CDR3 is 14 amino acids. Germline V lookup: CDR1 SGHKS, CDR2 YYEKEE (reference sequence). V was pared by 3 bases and J by 7 bases, with 15 bases between. CDR3 loop: CASSSGPVPHTQYF. As DNA, the CDR3 is TGTGCCAGCAGCTCCGGGCCCGTCCCCCATACGCAGTATTTT.

CDR3 coding DNA: TGCAGCGTTGGGTTACGGACTAGCGGGGCATACGAGCAGTACTTC. Its protein product is CSVGLRTSGAYEQYF. The chain carries TRBV29-1 and TRBJ2-7; 12 positions match TRBD2. The CDR3 extends over 15 amino acids. Unmatched junction bases numbered 8, after V lost 4 bases and J lost 4 bases. CDR1 SQVTM and CDR2 ANQGSEA come from the germline V gene.

The V and J genes are TRBV29-1 and TRBJ2-7; D is possibly TRBD2 (5 bases). CDR3 size: 12 residues. CDR1 and CDR2 (germline): SQVTM, ANQGSEA. V was pared by 4 bases and J by 6 bases, with 13 bases between. This chain's CDR3 is CSVGTGSSEQYF. CDR3 bases: TGCAGCGTTGGTACGGGATCCAGCGAGCAGTACTTC.

The chain links TRBV11-3 to TRBJ2-3; tentative D call: TRBD1 (5 bases). Trimming pared 0 bases from V and 0 bases from J, leaving 10 bases between. The CDR3 is made up of 16 amino acids. Germline lookup yields CDR1 SGHNT and CDR2 YENEEA. The CDR3 region is CASSLDTAGSTDTQYF. The DNA for the CDR3 is TGTGCCAGCAGCTTAGATACGGCAGGGAGCACAGATACGCAGTATTTT.

The genes are TRBV11-3 and TRBJ2-6; the match to TRBD2 covers 9 bases. The ends lost 4 bases at V and 4 bases at J; junction bases unmatched: 14. The germline gives CDR1 SGHNT, CDR2 YENEEA. The CDR3 runs to 19 residues. CDR3 nucleotide sequence: TGTGCCAGCAGCTCCGGACTAGCGCTCCTGGTTAAGGGGGCCAACGTCCTGACTTTC. It specifies CASSSGLALLVKGANVLTF.

As for this clone: A read error may produce the germline difference seen at one junction end. The chain links TRBV4-2 to TRBJ1-4; D call uncertain. The CDR3 totals 14 residues. CDR1 and CDR2 from the germline V gene are LGHNA and YNFKEQ. CDR3 nucleotides: TGTGCCAGCAGCCAAGATTGGGGAATACGACCGACAACTTTT. It translates to CASSQDWGIRPTTF.

This chain's CDR3 is CASSITGGFGGELFF. The CDR3 DNA is TGTGCCAGTAGTATAACGGGAGGGTTTGGCGGGGAGCTGTTTTTT. This chain joins TRBV19 and TRBJ2-2; 8 nucleotides line up with TRBD2. The CDR3 is made up of 15 amino acids. CDR1 is LNHDA and CDR2 is SQIVND in the germline V gene (reference sequence). After removal of 2 bases from V and 7 bases from J, the junction contained 6 bases not matched to a gene.

As to this clone: Other DNA sequences in the same sample also yield this CDR3. This rearrangement joins TRBV28 to TRBJ1-5; a possible D gene is TRBD1 (5 bases). This CDR3 region has 15 residues. Trimming took 2 bases from V and 2 from J, leaving 10 bases between them. Germline CDR1 and CDR2: MDHEN and SYDVKM. CDR3 sequence: CASSLGGAGNQPQHF. The CDR3 nucleotides are TGTGCCAGCAGTTTAGGAGGGGCCGGCAATCAGCCCCAGCATTTT.

V is TRBV11-2 and J is TRBJ2-1, with D hard to call. V lost 5 bases and J lost 6, with 14 bases in between. Germline V gene lookup returns CDR1 SGHAT and CDR2 FQNNGV. There are 14 residues in the CDR3. The CDR3 DNA is TGTGCCAGCAGCCCGGCCGGTAGGTCCAATGAGCAGTTCTTC. It codes for CASSPAGRSNEQFF.

This chain links TRBV6-1 with TRBJ2-2; TRBD1 or TRBD2 may be the D gene (5 bases each). V lost 6 bases, J lost 4 bases, and 12 bases lay in between. This CDR3 has 14 amino acids. Per the germline V gene, CDR1 is MNHNS and CDR2 is SASEGT. CDR3 coding DNA: TGTGCCAGCAGGGGGACCCCGGGCACCGGGGAGCTGTTTTTT. This translates into CASRGTPGTGELFF.

The V gene is TRBV7-8, the J gene TRBJ1-5; D is uncertain. This CDR3 comprises 15 residues. Trimming shortened V by 4 bases and J by 5 bases, and 15 bases separated the two germline ends. CDR1 and CDR2 (germline): SGHVS, FQNEAQ. The CDR3 is CASSSLRGGDQPQHF. The CDR3 bases are TGTGCCAGCAGCTCCCTCCGGGGAGGAGATCAGCCCCAGCATTTT.

The rearrangement uses TRBV6-1 and TRBJ2-7; 9 bases align to TRBD1. The CDR3 sequence is 14 residues long. V lost 6 bases and J lost 5; bases outside the gene matches: 8. CDR1 and CDR2 (germline): MNHNS, SASEGT. CDR3 sequence: CASRTGTGHDEQYF. The CDR3 DNA is TGTGCCAGCAGAACCGGGACAGGGCACGACGAGCAGTACTTC.

The chain is built from TRBV6-5 and TRBJ1-1, with 8 bases matching TRBD1. Germline V CDR1 and CDR2: MNHEY, SVGAGI. The CDR3 length is 13 residues. With 10 bases clipped from V and 4 bases from J, the junction kept 8 bases outside the gene matches. Here the CDR3 DNA reads TGTGCCATCCAGACAGGGGATTCCACTGAAGCTTTCTTT. Its translation is CAIQTGDSTEAFF.

The gene calls are TRBV5-4 and TRBJ2-5, with unresolved D. Trimming removed 4 bases at V and 4 bases at J, with 17 bases between. Germline loops: CDR1 SGHNT, CDR2 YYREEE (reference sequence). The CDR3 sequence is 15 residues long. CDR3 residues: CASSPVPVTRETQYF. In nucleotides, the CDR3 is TGTGCCAGCAGCCCAGTCCCCGTGACGCGAGAGACCCAGTACTTC. The full variable domain, with the rest looked up from reference TRBV5-4 and TRBJ2-5, is ETGVTQSPTHLIKTRGQQVTLRCSSQSGHNTVSWYQQALGQGPQFIFQYYREEENGRGNFPPRFSGLQFPNYSSELNVNALELDDSALYLCASSPVPVTRETQYFGPGTRLLVL.

V is TRBV7-3 and J is TRBJ2-5, with D perhaps matching TRBD1 or TRBD2 (5 bases each). CDR3 length equals 16 residues. Germline V lookup: CDR1 SGHTA, CDR2 FQGTGA. Trimming took 5 bases from V and 5 from J, leaving 21 bases between them. The CDR3 DNA reads TGTGCCAGCAGCCCTAACGGGGCTCCCCAACGGGAGACCCAGTACTTC. This sequence encodes CASSPNGAPQRETQYF.

The chain links TRBV28 to TRBJ2-5; 7 bases agree with TRBD1. Germline assignment: CDR1 MDHEN and CDR2 SYDVKM. After removal of 5 bases from V and 7 bases from J, the junction contained 7 bases not matched to a gene. The CDR3 contains 13 residues. CDR3 sequence reads: CASSLKTGTTQYF. The CDR3 bases are TGTGCCAGCAGTCTCAAGACAGGGACGACCCAGTACTTC. The complete variable domain, with remaining parts taken from reference TRBV28 and TRBJ2-5, reads DVKVTQSSRYLVKRTGEKVFLECVQDMDHENMFWYRQDPGLGLRLIYFSYDVKMKEKGDIPEGYSVSREKKERFSLILESASTNQTSMYLCASSLKTGTTQYFGPGTRLLVL.

As concerns this clone: Other DNA variants within this sample encode the same CDR3. The rearrangement links TRBV9 to TRBJ2-2, with TRBD2 matching over 9 bases. The CDR3 loop spans 18 amino acids. The V segment lost 0 bases and the J segment 2 bases; nucleotides outside the gene matches: 8. Germline V CDR1 and CDR2: SGDLS, YYNGEE. The CDR3 spells CASSVATGLAGNTGELFF. CDR3 in DNA: TGTGCCAGCAGCGTAGCTACAGGGCTAGCGGGAAACACCGGGGAGCTGTTTTTT. The full variable domain, completed using reference TRBV9 and TRBJ2-2, is DSGVTQTPKHLITATGQRVTLRCSPRSGDLSVYWYQQSLDQGLQFLIQYYNGEERAKGNILERFSAQQFPDLHSELNLSSLELGDSALYFCASSVATGLAGNTGELFFGEGSRLTVL.

This rearrangement joins TRBV6-5 to TRBJ1-2; TRBD1 matches 9 bases. The CDR3 covers 14 residues. V was clipped by 2 bases and J by 8 bases; unmatched bases: 6. Germline V CDR1 and CDR2: MNHEY, SVGAGI. Here the CDR3 DNA reads TGTGCCAGCAGTTACGGGACAGGGTACCGCGGCTACACCTTC. The encoded protein is CASSYGTGYRGYTF.

This chain links TRBV10-3 with TRBJ2-2, with 7 bases that match TRBD2. Germline lookup yields CDR1 ENHRY and CDR2 SYGVKD. This CDR3 has 15 residues. V dropped 10 bases and J dropped 5; count of bases not matched to a gene: 13. As DNA, the CDR3 is TGTGCCACTAACGACCCGGGACTATCTACCGGGGAGCTGTTTTTT. It translates to CATNDPGLSTGELFF.

This clone has only one observation. The gene calls are TRBV18 and TRBJ2-2; 7 nucleotides agree with TRBD1. The germline V gene has CDR1 KGHSH and CDR2 LQKENI. Trimming took 1 base from V and 4 from J; bases not matched to a gene: 9. There are 17 residues in the CDR3. This CDR3 reads CASSPRSGTVSTGELFF. The CDR3 nucleotides read TGTGCCAGCTCACCACGTTCCGGGACAGTTTCCACCGGGGAGCTGTTTTTT.